Presented here are 27 T cell receptor beta chains from one specimen sequenced in a study of control samples from healthy donors and cancer patients. TCRdb keeps only in-frame clones here, not all; method: immunoSEQ multiplex PCR. The sample holds 15,000 to 18,000 clones, around 86% seen once. The sequencing input was PBMCs. These receptors were taken from a woman in her 70s with colorectal cancer.

The genes are TRBV19 and TRBJ1-2; D perhaps matches TRBD1 (5 bases). The V end was cut by 0 bases, the J end by 8 bases, with 16 bases between. CDR1 is LNHDA and CDR2 is SQIVND in the germline V gene (reference sequence). The CDR3 spans 15 residues. CDR3 protein: CASSIEGREDQGYTF. The CDR3 region has the DNA TGTGCCAGTAGTATAGAGGGCAGGGAAGATCAGGGCTACACCTTC.

The rearrangement uses TRBV10-3 and TRBJ2-1, with D unclear. CDR1 is ENHRY and CDR2 is SYGVKD in the germline V gene. The CDR3 consists of 13 residues. Deletions cut 7 bases from V and 9 bases from J, with 16 bases between. CDR3 loop: CAINRDRQTEQFF. CDR3 nucleotides: TGTGCCATCAACCGTGACCGACAAACTGAGCAGTTCTTC.

V usage is TRBV14 and J usage is TRBJ2-7; 7 nucleotides line up with TRBD1. Trimming cost V 5 bases and J 4 bases; bases outside gene matches: 2. CDR3 length: 12 residues. Germline CDR1 and CDR2: SGHDN and FVKESK. This CDR3 reads CASSWTGYEQYF. As DNA, the CDR3 is TGTGCCAGCAGCTGGACAGGTTACGAGCAGTACTTC. Variable domain in full (rest from reference TRBV14 and TRBJ2-7): EAGVTQFPSHSVIEKGQTVTLRCDPISGHDNLYWYRRVMGKEIKFLLHFVKESKQDESGMPNNRFLAERTGGTYSTLKVQPAELEDSGVYFCASSWTGYEQYFGPGTRLTVT.

The rearrangement uses TRBV5-1 and TRBJ2-3; 9 bases map to TRBD2. The CDR3 sequence is 15 residues long. Per the germline V gene, CDR1 is SGHRS and CDR2 is YFSETQ. V lost 0 bases and J lost 2; bases outside the gene matches: 1. CDR3 nucleotide sequence: TGCGCCAGCAGCTTGGGGACTAGCGTCACAGATACGCAGTATTTT. Amino acid sequence: CASSLGTSVTDTQYF.

V is TRBV5-1 and J is TRBJ1-2, with D unresolved. Germline CDR1 reads SGHRS; CDR2 reads YFSETQ. V was trimmed by 0 bases and J by 0 bases, leaving 12 bases between them. This CDR3 has 16 residues. As DNA, the CDR3 is TGCGCCAGCAGCTTGGAGGTGACGGCAGCTAACTATGGCTACACCTTC. This encodes CASSLEVTAANYGYTF.

The V call is TRBV6-5, the J call TRBJ2-7; the match to TRBD1 covers 7 bases. The CDR3 is 13 residues long. CDR1 is MNHEY and CDR2 is SVGAGI in the germline V gene. V shed 8 bases, J shed 0 bases, and the junction held 4 bases outside the gene matches. For the CDR3, the DNA is TGTGCCAGCGGGACAGAGAGCTCCTACGAGCAGTACTTC. Translated, it gives CASGTESSYEQYF.

This clone has just a few counts. The rearrangement joins TRBV25-1 to TRBJ2-7; TRBD2 matches 7 bases. Looked up from germline, CDR1 is MGHDK and CDR2 is SYGVNS. There are 12 residues in the CDR3. The V and J ends lost 5 bases and 4 bases, in that order; junction bases with no gene match: 2. The CDR3 nucleotides read TGTGCCAGCAGTTGGGGGGGGTACGAGCAGTACTTC. Residues: CASSWGGYEQYF.

V gene TRBV5-1 combines with J gene TRBJ2-7; 9 bases map to TRBD1. CDR1 and CDR2 from the germline V gene are SGHRS and YFSETQ. This CDR3 is built from 14 residues. Trimming took 3 bases from V and 4 from J; bases not matched to a gene: 5. CDR3 protein: CASSWTGDGYEQYF. The CDR3 DNA follows: TGCGCCAGCAGCTGGACAGGGGATGGATACGAGCAGTACTTC.

V usage is TRBV11-3 and J usage is TRBJ1-2, with TRBD1 matching over 8 bases. Looked up from germline, CDR1 is SGHNT and CDR2 is YENEEA. This CDR3 contains 14 residues. Trimming removed 3 bases from V and 8 bases from J; junction bases left unmatched: 8. CDR3 in amino acids: CASSFSRGPRGYTF. The CDR3 nucleotides read TGTGCCAGCAGCTTCAGCAGGGGGCCGCGGGGCTACACCTTC.

In regard to this clone: One junction end does not reproduce the germline sequence, and a read error may be involved. CDR3 amino acids: CASPPASGNYEQYF. The CDR3 DNA reads as TGTGCCAGCCCACCTGCTAGCGGAAACTACGAGCAGTACTTC. This chain connects TRBV18 to TRBJ2-7, with TRBD2 matching 7 bases. The CDR3 length is 14 residues. Germline lookup yields CDR1 KGHSH and CDR2 LQKENI.

This chain links TRBV12-3 or TRBV12-4 with TRBJ1-4, with TRBD1 matching over 8 bases. This CDR3 has 13 amino acids. Germline trimming cut 5 bases from V and 16 bases from J; bases unmatched to any gene: 12. For the CDR3, the DNA is TGTGCCAGCAGTCTCGGACAGGGAACACGCCCGTTTTTT. Protein: CASSLGQGTRPFF.

This chain joins TRBV6-5 and TRBJ2-3; 10 positions agree with TRBD2. V shed 6 bases, J shed 3 bases, and the junction held 6 bases outside the gene matches. From germline, CDR1 is MNHEY and CDR2 SVGAGI. The CDR3 contains 15 residues. The CDR3: CASSLRTSGTDTQYF. The CDR3 DNA is TGTGCCAGCAGCCTGAGGACTAGCGGAACAGATACGCAGTATTTT.

This chain uses TRBV6-4 with TRBJ2-7; TRBD1 is a possible D gene (6 bases). The germline gives CDR1 MRHNA, CDR2 SNTAGT. V was cut by 8 bases and J by 0 bases, with 14 bases left in between. This CDR3 comprises 14 residues. The CDR3 DNA is TGTGCCAGCTATTGGGACACTTGCTCCTACGAGCAGTACTTC. Translation gives CASYWDTCSYEQYF.

The chain uses TRBV7-8 and TRBJ1-1; D is ambiguous. CDR3 size: 14 residues. Trimming stripped 5 bases from V and 5 bases from J, with 15 bases between. The germline V gene has CDR1 SGHVS and CDR2 FQNEAQ. The CDR3 bases are TGTGCCAGCAGCGTGCCCGGGTCGAGAACTGAAGCTTTCTTT. Translation: CASSVPGSRTEAFF. The complete variable domain, with remaining parts taken from reference TRBV7-8 and TRBJ1-1, reads GAGVSQSPRYKVAKRGQDVALRCDPISGHVSLFWYQQALGQGPEFLTYFQNEAQLDKSGLPSDRFFAERPEGSVSTLKIQRTQQEDSAVYLCASSVPGSRTEAFFGQGTRLTVV.

The chain uses TRBV5-6 and TRBJ1-2, with D perhaps matching TRBD1 (6 bases). The CDR3 has 15 residues. The germline V gene has CDR1 SGHDT and CDR2 YYEEEE. Trimming took off 0 bases at V and 4 bases at J, with 13 bases between the two ends. Written as DNA, the CDR3 is TGTGCCAGCAGCTTGGGGGGAACAGGGAGCTATGGCTACACCTTC. Residues: CASSLGGTGSYGYTF.

The genes are TRBV20-1 and TRBJ2-7, with D uncertain. V lost 0 bases to trimming and J lost 3 bases, with 3 bases between them. Germline CDR1 is DFQATT and CDR2 is SNEGSKA (reference sequence). The CDR3 extends over 11 amino acids. The CDR3 sequence: CSARDFYEQYF. For the CDR3, the DNA is TGCAGTGCTAGAGACTTCTACGAGCAGTACTTC.

The V gene is TRBV11-3, the J gene TRBJ2-5, with a tentative D call TRBD2 (7 bases). Germline V CDR1 and CDR2: SGHNT, YENEEA. The CDR3 covers 14 residues. The germline V and J ends were trimmed by 5 bases and 4 bases, with 14 bases remaining between them. This chain's CDR3 is CASSGGGLRETQYF. CDR3 nucleotides: TGTGCCAGCAGCGGGGGGGGCCTTAGAGAGACCCAGTACTTC.

V and J are TRBV6-5 and TRBJ1-5, with a tentative D call TRBD1 (6 bases). CDR3 length: 15 residues. Looked up from germline, CDR1 is MNHEY and CDR2 is SVGAGI. Trimming cost V 9 bases and J 2 bases, with 17 bases left between them. CDR3 in amino acids: CASFPQGEGNQPQHF. CDR3 nucleotide sequence: TGTGCCAGTTTTCCACAGGGAGAAGGCAATCAGCCCCAGCATTTT.

The chain links TRBV5-6 to TRBJ1-4; TRBD1 might be the D (5 bases). Trimming removed 2 bases from V and 2 bases from J, with 16 bases in between. In germline, CDR1 is SGHDT, CDR2 YYEEEE. This CDR3 spans 17 amino acids. CDR3 region: CASSFLRGSGTNEKLFF. CDR3 in DNA: TGTGCCAGCAGCTTTCTCCGGGGGTCTGGGACTAATGAAAAACTGTTTTTT.

This clone has a handful of counts. This chain joins TRBV7-9 and TRBJ1-1; D ambiguous. V lost 1 base to trimming and J lost 1 base, with 10 bases between them. CDR1 is SEHNR, CDR2 FQNEAQ, per germline (reference sequence). This CDR3 spans 15 amino acids. The CDR3 DNA reads as TGTGCCAGCAGCTTAGACGGCAGGCCGAACACTGAAGCTTTCTTT. Protein product: CASSLDGRPNTEAFF.

The rearrangement uses TRBV27 and TRBJ2-1, with TRBD2 identical over 12 bases. V dropped 5 bases and J dropped 1; count of bases not matched to a gene: 9. Germline CDR1 reads MNHEY; CDR2 reads SMNVEV (reference sequence). This CDR3 region has 18 residues. The CDR3 sequence is CASSKTSGSLGSYNEQFF. The CDR3 nucleotides read TGTGCCAGCAGTAAGACTAGCGGGAGTCTGGGGTCCTACAATGAGCAGTTCTTC.

The V and J genes are TRBV18 and TRBJ2-1, with 9 nucleotides matching TRBD1. Germline CDR1 and CDR2: KGHSH and LQKENI. V shed 4 bases, J shed 7 bases, and the junction held 11 bases outside the gene matches. The CDR3 runs to 16 residues. This chain's CDR3 is CASSQYTGGARNEQFF. The CDR3 nucleotides are TGTGCCAGCTCACAATACACAGGGGGCGCGAGGAATGAGCAGTTCTTC.

V is TRBV19 and J is TRBJ2-3, with D maybe TRBD2 (6 bases). Trimming took 5 bases from V and 1 from J, leaving 19 bases between them. This CDR3 contains 17 residues. Looked up from germline, CDR1 is LNHDA and CDR2 is SQIVND (reference sequence). The CDR3 loop is CASSPTAGGARTDTQYF. Written as DNA, the CDR3 is TGTGCCAGTAGTCCCACGGCCGGCGGGGCCCGCACAGATACGCAGTATTTT.

This chain uses TRBV5-1 with TRBJ1-2, with D perhaps matching TRBD1 (5 bases). There are 16 residues in the CDR3. Trimming took 7 bases from V and 0 from J, leaving 19 bases between them. Germline CDR1 and CDR2: SGHRS and YFSETQ. The CDR3 DNA follows: TGCGCCAGCTACTTGCGGGGCGCCCTTTCTAACTATGGCTACACCTTC. It is translated as CASYLRGALSNYGYTF.

This chain uses TRBV4-1 with TRBJ1-5, with TRBD1 as a possible D gene (5 bases). The germline V gene has CDR1 MGHRA and CDR2 YSYEKL. V shed 7 bases and J shed 3 bases, with 7 bases lying between them. CDR3 length: 12 residues. The CDR3 DNA follows: TGCGCCAGCAAGGGGAACAATCAGCCCCAGCATTTT. Residues: CASKGNNQPQHF.

V usage is TRBV7-8 and J usage is TRBJ2-7; TRBD2 is a possible D gene (7 bases). Germline assignment: CDR1 SGHVS and CDR2 FQNEAQ. The V end lost 0 bases, the J end lost 5 bases, and 14 bases lay between the germline ends. The CDR3 has 15 amino acids. The chain's CDR3 is CASSLAEGGRNEQYF. CDR3 sequence (DNA): TGTGCCAGCAGCTTAGCGGAGGGGGGGCGAAACGAGCAGTACTTC.

This chain's CDR3 is CASRTGGEYEQYF. CDR3 nucleotide sequence: TGTGCCAGTAGGACAGGGGGCGAGTACGAGCAGTACTTC. This chain uses TRBV13 with TRBJ2-7; 11 positions match TRBD1. This CDR3 comprises 13 residues. Unmatched junction bases numbered 5, after V lost 9 bases and J lost 4 bases. Germline CDR1 PRHDT, CDR2 FYEKMQ (reference sequence).